The source of this T cell receptor (beta chain) is a study of cytomegalovirus exposure and HLA in healthy donors. Study-level results: The authors later linked a missense DCLRE1C variant to TCR beta V- and J-gene trimming. Per a prior analysis, the majority of TCR beta V segments were productive roughly 87% or roughly 30% of the time.

Amplification used 60 Vbeta primers and 13 Jbeta primers. This table comes from immunoSEQ multiplex PCR, and its TCRdb copy is limited to in-frame clones, with some not included. The data hold about 130,000 clones, with about 80% observed a single time. CDR3 length: 17 amino acids. For this clone: Its cognate antigen is unknown.

The TCR comes from a man aged 30-40 years in good health and CMV-seronegative. Sample: PBMCs. The J gene is TRBJ2-7, the V gene TRBV21-1; the listed D gene, TRBD2, was not tested against the DNA. TRBV21-1 is flagged as a pseudogene. CDR3 in DNA: TGTGCCAGCAGCAAAGCGGGGTTAGCGAGAAGCTCCTACGAGCAGTACTTC. This sequence encodes CASSKAGLARSSYEQYF.